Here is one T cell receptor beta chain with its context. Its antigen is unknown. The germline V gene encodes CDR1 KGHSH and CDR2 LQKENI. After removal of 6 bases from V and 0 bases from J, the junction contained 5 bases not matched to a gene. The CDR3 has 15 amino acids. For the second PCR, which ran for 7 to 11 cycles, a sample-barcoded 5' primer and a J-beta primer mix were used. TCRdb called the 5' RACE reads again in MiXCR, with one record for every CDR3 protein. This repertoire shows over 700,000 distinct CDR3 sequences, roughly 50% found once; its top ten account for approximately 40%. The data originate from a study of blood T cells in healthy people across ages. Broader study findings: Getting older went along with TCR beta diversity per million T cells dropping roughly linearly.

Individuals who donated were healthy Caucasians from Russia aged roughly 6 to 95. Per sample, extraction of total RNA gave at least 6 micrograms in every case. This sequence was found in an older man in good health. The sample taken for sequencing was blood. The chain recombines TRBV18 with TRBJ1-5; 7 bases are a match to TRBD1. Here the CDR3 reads CASSPGQISNQPQHF. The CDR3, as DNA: TGTGCCAGCTCCCCGGGACAGATTAGCAATCAGCCCCAGCATTTT.